This T cell receptor (beta chain) was sequenced in a study of blood T cell repertoires in COVID-19. Across the study: Recovery among Cohort 3 donors was established by two negative PCRs, clearance, or symptom resolution.

Per the original methods: Amplification of reference gene primers provided the estimated nucleated cell counts. Data came from immunoSEQ multiplex PCR; TCRdb stores just in-frame clones and leaves some out. That table is the source of V, J and clone size, and D and trimming were worked out from the DNA. Found here are about 400,000 clones, about 89% of them singletons; the top ten hold 1.5% to 2.5%. The germline V and J ends were trimmed by 1 base and 11 bases, with 14 bases remaining between them. Looked up from germline, CDR1 is LGHDT and CDR2 is YNNKEL (reference sequence). The CDR3 contains 13 residues. Participant age was about 18 to 89 years, and participants resided in roughly 24 US areas. Clinical history as reported by participants underpinned cohort assignment.

The chain recombines TRBV3-1 (or the pseudogene TRBV3-2) with TRBJ1-1, with D possibly being TRBD1 (6 bases). The clonotype originates from a man in his forties or fifties in a cohort exposed to, infected with or recovered from COVID-19 (not recorded which). Sequencing was performed on PBMCs or T cells enriched from blood (not recorded which). The CDR3 region is CASSQVQGFGAFF. The CDR3 DNA reads TGTGCCAGCAGCCAAGTACAGGGTTTTGGGGCTTTCTTT.